This TCR beta chain was sequenced for a study of Tregs in tolerant kidney transplant recipients. Concerning this clone: Its target is unknown.

Study results and caveats: In tolerant patients, donor-specific Tregs outgrew total Tregs, suggesting antigen-driven expansion. Expanding Tregs on activated donor B cells appeared to best identify donor-specific TCRbeta clones. The small number of patients limits these findings pending further validation.

Thawed PBMCs were rested overnight at 37°C with around 180 IU/ml IL-2 before regulatory T cell sorting. Assay: immunoSEQ multiplex PCR; the TCRdb copy retains only in-frame clones and omits some. The sample has around 15,000 clones, roughly 77% seen once; the top ten hold about 1.7%. The CDR3 runs to 16 residues. The germline gives CDR1 LGHNA, CDR2 YSLEER. The V segment lost 0 bases and the J segment 6 bases; nucleotides outside the gene matches: 7. The chain employs TRBV4-3 and TRBJ2-1; 8 bases align to TRBD2. The clonotype originates from a human donor who received a combined kidney and bone marrow transplant. Sequenced material: Tregs from blood, taken before the transplant. CDR3 in DNA: TGCGCCAGCAGCCAAGATCACGGGAGGGCCGGCAATGAGCAGTTCTTC. Amino acid sequence: CASSQDHGRAGNEQFF.